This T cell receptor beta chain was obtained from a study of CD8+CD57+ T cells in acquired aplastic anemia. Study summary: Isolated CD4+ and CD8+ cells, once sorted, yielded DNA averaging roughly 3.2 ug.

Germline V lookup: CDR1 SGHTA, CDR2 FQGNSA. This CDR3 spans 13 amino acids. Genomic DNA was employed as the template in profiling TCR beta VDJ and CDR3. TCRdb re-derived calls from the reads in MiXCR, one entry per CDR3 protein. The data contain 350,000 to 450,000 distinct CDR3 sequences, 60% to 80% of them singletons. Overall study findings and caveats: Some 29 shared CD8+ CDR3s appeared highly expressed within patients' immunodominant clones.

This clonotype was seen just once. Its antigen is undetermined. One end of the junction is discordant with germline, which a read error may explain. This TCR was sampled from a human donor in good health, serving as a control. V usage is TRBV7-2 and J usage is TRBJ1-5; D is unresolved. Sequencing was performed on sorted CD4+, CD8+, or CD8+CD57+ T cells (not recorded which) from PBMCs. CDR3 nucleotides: TGTGCCAGCAGCCTAGCCTCGGATCACTACGAGCAGTTT. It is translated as CASSLASDHYEQF.